This T cell receptor beta chain was observed in a study of blood T cell repertoires in COVID-19. Background on the study: Acute-phase and convalescent COVID-19 samples originated in the United States, Italy and Spain. Sample material is recorded as cDNA or gDNA derived from T cells, B-cell-depleted T cells, or PBMCs.

Study processing details: Reference gene primer amplification gave estimated nucleated cell counts. Assay: immunoSEQ multiplex PCR; the TCRdb copy retains only in-frame clones and omits some. That table gives V, J and clone size, and the DNA gave D and trimming. The data contain some 250,000 clones, 70% to 90% of them singletons. Germline V gene data show CDR1 as SGDLS and CDR2 as YYNGEE. The CDR3 contains 14 residues. The J segment lost 2 bases and the V segment lost 7 bases, leaving 5 bases of the junction unmatched. The sample taken for sequencing was peripheral blood. V gene TRBV9 combines with J gene TRBJ1-1; 10 bases match TRBD1. The sequence was obtained from a woman in her thirties or forties who had recovered from COVID-19. Here the CDR3 reads CASGRQGANTEAFF. The CDR3 nucleotides are TGTGCCAGCGGTAGACAGGGGGCCAACACTGAAGCTTTCTTT.